Below, 18 T cell receptor beta chains from the same sample are listed, as sequenced in a study of T cells in tumors after PD-1 blockade. Clones were read by immunoSEQ multiplex PCR, and TCRdb kept only the in-frame ones, dropping some. The table has several thousand clones, less than 75% seen once. This specimen was tumor tissue, taken before anti-PD-1 treatment. The receptors shown here come from a human donor with basal cell carcinoma.

This rearrangement joins TRBV28 to TRBJ2-1; tentatively, D is TRBD1 (5 bases). Trimming stripped 8 bases from V and 7 bases from J, with 21 bases between. Germline lookup yields CDR1 MDHEN and CDR2 SYDVKM. CDR3 length: 15 residues. In nucleotides, the CDR3 is TGTGCCAGCGCCGTTAGGGCCATCAGGGTAAATGAGCAGTTCTTC. Translating gives CASAVRAIRVNEQFF.

This chain uses TRBV28 with TRBJ1-2; possibly TRBD1 for D (5 bases). The V end lost 10 bases, the J end lost 3 bases, and 15 bases lay between the germline ends. Germline V gene data show CDR1 as MDHEN and CDR2 as SYDVKM. The CDR3 totals 13 residues. CDR3 sequence reads: CATLKWGDYGYTF. In nucleotides, the CDR3 is TGTGCCACCCTTAAGTGGGGCGACTATGGCTACACCTTC.

J is TRBJ1-1 and V is TRBV6-5; weak D call: TRBD1 (6 bases). Germline CDR1 MNHEY, CDR2 SVGAGI. The germline V and J ends were trimmed by 7 bases and 1 base, with 13 bases remaining between them. The CDR3 has 14 residues. The DNA of the CDR3 is TGTGCCAGCACCGAAGGGGGTAAGAACACTGAAGCTTTCTTT. Encoded protein: CASTEGGKNTEAFF.

V usage is TRBV18 and J usage is TRBJ2-7; possibly TRBD1 for D (6 bases). The germline V gene encodes CDR1 KGHSH and CDR2 LQKENI. The ends were cut back, 3 bases at V and 0 bases at J, with 18 bases in the middle. The CDR3 totals 17 residues. CDR3 nucleotide sequence: TGTGCCAGCTCACCCGTACAGGGACACAGAAGCTCCTACGAGCAGTACTTC. Translation gives CASSPVQGHRSSYEQYF. The full variable domain, with the rest looked up from reference TRBV18 and TRBJ2-7, is NAGVMQNPRHLVRRRGQEARLRCSPMKGHSHVYWYRQLPEEGLKFMVYLQKENIIDESGMPKERFSAEFPKEGPSILRIQQVVRGDSAAYFCASSPVQGHRSSYEQYFGPGTRLTVT.

The CDR3 bases are TGTGCCAGCAGTGGGACAGGGCGAAGCTTGGATGGCTACACCTTC. This translates into CASSGTGRSLDGYTF. V gene TRBV28 combines with J gene TRBJ1-2; 9 nucleotides match TRBD1. The ends lost 5 bases at V and 6 bases at J; junction bases unmatched: 10. The germline gives CDR1 MDHEN, CDR2 SYDVKM. The CDR3 extends over 15 amino acids.

This chain connects TRBV2 to TRBJ2-1, with D perhaps matching TRBD1 (5 bases). V lost 10 bases and J lost 2, with 12 bases in between. CDR3 length: 13 residues. The germline CDR1 and CDR2 sequences are SNHLY and FYNNEI. CDR3 bases: TGTGCCACCAGCCAGGGCCCCTACAATGAGCAGTTCTTC. Residues: CATSQGPYNEQFF.

The rearrangement links TRBV6-5 to TRBJ1-1; possibly TRBD1 for D (5 bases). The CDR3 has 16 residues. Germline CDR1 MNHEY, CDR2 SVGAGI. Trimming took off 4 bases at V and 6 bases at J, with 21 bases between the two ends. CDR3 DNA: TGTGCCAGCAGTTTCGGGGTGACCGGGAGGGGTGCTGAAGCTTTCTTT. This sequence encodes CASSFGVTGRGAEAFF.

The chain has TRBV5-4 and TRBJ1-3; the D gene is possibly TRBD1 (5 bases). V was pared by 3 bases and J by 0 bases, with 7 bases between. Germline lookup yields CDR1 SGHNT and CDR2 YYREEE (reference sequence). This CDR3 is 14 amino acids long. CDR3 bases: TGTGCCAGCAGCTCACAGGTCTCTGGAAACACCATATATTTT. Protein product: CASSSQVSGNTIYF.

The chain's CDR3 is CASSLGSGGANEQFF. Here the CDR3 DNA reads TGTGCCAGCAGTTTAGGTAGCGGGGGGGCCAATGAGCAGTTCTTC. This chain links TRBV27 with TRBJ2-1; 11 nucleotides agree with TRBD2. The germline V gene has CDR1 MNHEY and CDR2 SMNVEV (reference sequence). The CDR3 extends over 15 amino acids. J gave up 6 bases and V 2 bases, and 3 bases lay outside the gene matches.

This rearrangement joins TRBV18 to TRBJ2-3; the D call may be TRBD1 or TRBD2 (5 bases each). Deletions cut 2 bases from V and 1 base from J, with 10 bases between. CDR1 and CDR2 (germline): KGHSH, LQKENI. This CDR3 spans 15 amino acids. The CDR3 spells CASSPEGIGTDTQYF. The DNA of the CDR3 is TGTGCCAGCTCACCAGAGGGGATTGGCACAGATACGCAGTATTTT.

The J gene is TRBJ1-6, the V gene TRBV30; tentatively, D is TRBD1 (5 bases). V dropped 2 bases and J dropped 11 bases, with 10 bases sitting between them. In germline, CDR1 is GTSNPN, CDR2 SVGIG (reference sequence). This CDR3 is 12 amino acids long. The CDR3 region has the DNA TGTGCCTGGAGTCAACGGGGCACACCCCTCCACTTT. It translates to CAWSQRGTPLHF.

The gene calls are TRBV28 and TRBJ1-5; 8 bases line up with TRBD1. The CDR3 runs 15 residues. Germline values: CDR1 MDHEN, CDR2 SYDVKM. V lost 3 bases and J lost 4; bases outside the gene matches: 5. The CDR3 region has the DNA TGTGCCAGCAGTTTGCGACAGGGGCTTAATCAGCCCCAGCATTTT. Its translation: CASSLRQGLNQPQHF.

This clone was observed a handful of times. The chain joins TRBV5-4 to TRBJ2-1; the D is unclear. The germline V gene encodes CDR1 SGHNT and CDR2 YYREEE (reference sequence). CDR3 length: 11 amino acids. The V end was cut by 6 bases, the J end by 9 bases, with 10 bases between. The CDR3 loop is CASTADSEQFF. CDR3 sequence (DNA): TGTGCCAGCACCGCCGATAGTGAGCAGTTCTTC.

V and J are TRBV7-9 and TRBJ1-1; D unclear. V dropped 3 bases and J dropped 7 bases, with 3 bases sitting between them. The CDR3 is 10 residues long. The germline gives CDR1 SEHNR, CDR2 FQNEAQ (reference sequence). Here the CDR3 DNA reads TGTGCCAGCAGCTTGCTTGAAGCTTTCTTT. Translation: CASSLLEAFF.

This rearrangement joins TRBV6-5 to TRBJ2-3; unclear D gene. The germline gives CDR1 MNHEY, CDR2 SVGAGI. Trimming left V 2 bases short and J 11 bases short, with 8 bases between. CDR3 length equals 11 residues. CDR3 DNA sequence: TGTGCCAGCAGTTACGTGGGTCTGCAGTATTTT. It encodes CASSYVGLQYF.

A single count supports this clone. The chain joins TRBV9 to TRBJ2-7, with D perhaps matching TRBD2 (7 bases). The length of the CDR3 is 16 residues. Trimming took 5 bases from V and 4 from J, leaving 22 bases between them. Germline-derived CDR1 and CDR2 are SGDLS and YYNGEE. CDR3 DNA: TGTGCCAGCAGTCCTAGGGCTAGCGGAGGGGGATACGAGCAGTACTTC. Protein: CASSPRASGGGYEQYF. The whole variable domain, filled in from reference TRBV9 and TRBJ2-7, reads DSGVTQTPKHLITATGQRVTLRCSPRSGDLSVYWYQQSLDQGLQFLIQYYNGEERAKGNILERFSAQQFPDLHSELNLSSLELGDSALYFCASSPRASGGGYEQYFGPGTRLTVT.

This clone was seen a single time. V usage is TRBV27 and J usage is TRBJ2-7; D is possibly TRBD2 (6 bases). Germline loops: CDR1 MNHEY, CDR2 SMNVEV (reference sequence). The CDR3 runs 15 residues. Trimming took 4 bases from V and 6 from J, leaving 19 bases between them. The CDR3 region has the DNA TGTGCCAGCAGTTCCGCGGGATCTGGGGATGGCGAGCAGTACTTC. Its translation is CASSSAGSGDGEQYF.

This clone has just a few counts. The chain recombines TRBV5-1 with TRBJ1-1; tentative D call: TRBD1 (6 bases). CDR3 length: 13 residues. The V gene lost 3 bases and the J gene lost 10 bases, with 16 bases spanning the gap. Per germline, CDR1 SGHRS and CDR2 YFSETQ. CDR3 sequence: CASSSGGTRGAFF. For the CDR3, the DNA is TGCGCCAGCAGCTCCGGAGGGACAAGAGGAGCTTTCTTT. The variable domain in full, with the rest retrieved from reference TRBV5-1 and TRBJ1-1, is KAGVTQTPRYLIKTRGQQVTLSCSPISGHRSVSWYQQTPGQGLQFLFEYFSETQRNKGNFPGRFSGRQFSNSRSEMNVSTLELGDSALYLCASSSGGTRGAFFGQGTRLTVV.